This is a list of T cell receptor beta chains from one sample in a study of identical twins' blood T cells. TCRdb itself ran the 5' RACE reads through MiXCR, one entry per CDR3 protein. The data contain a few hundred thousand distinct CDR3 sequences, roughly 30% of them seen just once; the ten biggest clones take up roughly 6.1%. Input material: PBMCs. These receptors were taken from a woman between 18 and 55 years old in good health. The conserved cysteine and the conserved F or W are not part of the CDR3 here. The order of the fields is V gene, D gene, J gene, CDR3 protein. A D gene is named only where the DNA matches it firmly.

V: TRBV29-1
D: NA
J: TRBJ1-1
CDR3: SVHLGVAEAF

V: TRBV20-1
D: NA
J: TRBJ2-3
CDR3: SATISGVTQY

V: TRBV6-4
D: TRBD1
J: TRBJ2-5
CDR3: ANRDRGVETQY

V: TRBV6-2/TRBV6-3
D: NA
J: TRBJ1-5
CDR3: ASSYEQYSNQPQH

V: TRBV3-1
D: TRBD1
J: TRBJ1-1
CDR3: ASSPRDRSNTEAF

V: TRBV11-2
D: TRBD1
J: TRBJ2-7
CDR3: ASSRRTGSNEQY

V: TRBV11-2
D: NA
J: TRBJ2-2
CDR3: ASSPKLPGELF

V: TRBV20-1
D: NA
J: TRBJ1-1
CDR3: SSSPGFQFSEAF

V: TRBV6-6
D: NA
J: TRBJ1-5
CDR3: ASRLRGGRNNQPQH

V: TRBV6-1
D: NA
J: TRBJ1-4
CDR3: ASSVSKEDEKLF

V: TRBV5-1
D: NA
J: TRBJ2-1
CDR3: ASSLEGLSAHEQF

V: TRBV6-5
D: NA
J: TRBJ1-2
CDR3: ASGTTGSVYGYT

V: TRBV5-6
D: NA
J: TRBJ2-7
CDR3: ASQSQGYSYEQY

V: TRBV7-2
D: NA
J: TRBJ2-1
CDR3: ASSFLDYSSYNEQF

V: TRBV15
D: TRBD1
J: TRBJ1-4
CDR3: ATSRGGQGEKLF

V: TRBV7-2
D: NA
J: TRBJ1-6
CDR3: ASSSRNSPLH

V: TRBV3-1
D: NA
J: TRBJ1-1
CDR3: ASREDSLNTEAF

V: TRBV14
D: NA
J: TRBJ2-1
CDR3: ASSQASVDNEQF

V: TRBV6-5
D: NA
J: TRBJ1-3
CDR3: ASSSQVGRVGNTIY

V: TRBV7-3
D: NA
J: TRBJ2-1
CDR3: ASSLVLAGYNEQF

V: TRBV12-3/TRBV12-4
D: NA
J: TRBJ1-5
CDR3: ASSFPGQSNQPQH

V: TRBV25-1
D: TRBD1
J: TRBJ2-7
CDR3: ASSATGGSYEQY

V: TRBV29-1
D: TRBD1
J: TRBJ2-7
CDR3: SVEGSRGSYEQY

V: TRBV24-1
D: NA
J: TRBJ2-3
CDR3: ATSGTLLPGTQY

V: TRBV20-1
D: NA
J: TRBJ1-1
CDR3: SARTGGYANTEAF

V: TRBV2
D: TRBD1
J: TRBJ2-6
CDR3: ASRPGQGHSGANVLT

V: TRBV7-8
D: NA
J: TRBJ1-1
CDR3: ASSFVGRGAEAF

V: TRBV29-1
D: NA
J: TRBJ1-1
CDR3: SVSGPGAEAF

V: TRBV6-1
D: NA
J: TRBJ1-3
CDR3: ASSSDTAYSGNTIY

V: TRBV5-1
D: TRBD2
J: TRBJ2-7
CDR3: ASSTLGLAGDEQY

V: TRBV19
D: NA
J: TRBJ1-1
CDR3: ASTAGTEAF

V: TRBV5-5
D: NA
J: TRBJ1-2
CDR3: ASSLNKVWTDLNYGYT

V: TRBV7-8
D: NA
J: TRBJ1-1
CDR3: ASSLERFGEAF

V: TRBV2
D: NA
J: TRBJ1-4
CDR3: ASRRTNNEKLF

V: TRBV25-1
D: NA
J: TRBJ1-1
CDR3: ASSAPKGNPNTEAF

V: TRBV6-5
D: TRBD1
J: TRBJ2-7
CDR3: ASRFNGDRENHYEQY

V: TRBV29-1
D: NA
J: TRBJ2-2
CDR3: SVEERDRSTGELF

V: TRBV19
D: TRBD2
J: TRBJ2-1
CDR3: ASSMLSGRYNEQF

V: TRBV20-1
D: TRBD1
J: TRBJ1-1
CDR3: STSQGGNTEAF

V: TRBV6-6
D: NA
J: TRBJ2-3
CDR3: ASSYLSLGDTQY

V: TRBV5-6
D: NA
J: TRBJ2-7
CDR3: ASSAKDYPYEQY

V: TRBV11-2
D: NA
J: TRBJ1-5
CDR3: ASSLGYTGPTTNQPQH